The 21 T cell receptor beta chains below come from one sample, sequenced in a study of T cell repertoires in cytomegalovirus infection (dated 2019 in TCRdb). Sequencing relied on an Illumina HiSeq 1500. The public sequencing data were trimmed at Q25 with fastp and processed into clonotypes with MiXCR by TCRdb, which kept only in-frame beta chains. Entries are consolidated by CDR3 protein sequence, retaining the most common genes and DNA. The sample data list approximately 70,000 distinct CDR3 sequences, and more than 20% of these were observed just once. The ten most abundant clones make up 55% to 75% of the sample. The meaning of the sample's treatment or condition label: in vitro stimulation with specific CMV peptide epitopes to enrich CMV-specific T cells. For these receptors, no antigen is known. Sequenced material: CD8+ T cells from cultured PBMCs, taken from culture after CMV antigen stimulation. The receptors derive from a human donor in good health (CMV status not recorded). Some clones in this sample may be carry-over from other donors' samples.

This CDR3 reads CASSLTRETGPSYEQYF. CDR3 bases: TGTGCCAGCAGCTTAACGAGAGAAACAGGACCTTCCTACGAGCAGTACTTC. V gene TRBV7-4 combines with J gene TRBJ2-7; a weak D match, TRBD1 (5 bases). CDR1 is SGHVT and CDR2 is SQSDAQ in the germline V gene. V gave up 2 bases and J gave up 1 base, with 18 bases separating them. There are 17 residues in the CDR3.

CDR3 residues: CASSFFDEAQFF. The CDR3 region has the DNA TGTGCCAGCAGTTTTTTCGACGAAGCCCAGTTCTTC. J is TRBJ2-1 and V is TRBV12-3 or TRBV12-4; D ambiguous. This CDR3 is 12 amino acids long. Trimming took 3 bases from V and 13 from J, leaving 13 bases between them.

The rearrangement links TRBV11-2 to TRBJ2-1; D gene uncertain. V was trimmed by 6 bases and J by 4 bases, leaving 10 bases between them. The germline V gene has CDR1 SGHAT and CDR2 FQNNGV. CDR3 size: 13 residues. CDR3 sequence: CASRPRDYNEQFF. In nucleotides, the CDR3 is TGTGCCAGCAGGCCAAGGGATTACAATGAGCAGTTCTTC.

CDR3 DNA: TGTGCCAGCAGCTCTACAGGGGGCGCGAGCACCGGGGAGCTGTTTTTT. Translated: CASSSTGGASTGELFF. The genes are TRBV7-9 and TRBJ2-2; 9 bases align to TRBD1. V lost 4 bases to trimming and J lost 4 bases; unmatched junction nucleotides: 7. From germline, CDR1 is SEHNR and CDR2 FQNEAQ (reference sequence). This CDR3 comprises 16 residues.

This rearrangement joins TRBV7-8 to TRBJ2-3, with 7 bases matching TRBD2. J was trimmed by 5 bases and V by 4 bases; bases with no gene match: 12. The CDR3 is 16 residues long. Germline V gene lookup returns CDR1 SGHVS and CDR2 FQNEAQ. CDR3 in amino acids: CASSSGGGAREDTQYF. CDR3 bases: TGTGCCAGCAGCTCCGGGGGAGGGGCCAGGGAAGATACGCAGTATTTT.

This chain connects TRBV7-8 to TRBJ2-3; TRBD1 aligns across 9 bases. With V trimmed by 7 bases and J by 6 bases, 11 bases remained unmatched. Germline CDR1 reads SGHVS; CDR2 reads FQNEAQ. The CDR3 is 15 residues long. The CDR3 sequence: CASNPRGQGWDTQYF. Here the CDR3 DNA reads TGTGCCAGCAACCCAAGGGGACAGGGATGGGATACGCAGTATTTT.

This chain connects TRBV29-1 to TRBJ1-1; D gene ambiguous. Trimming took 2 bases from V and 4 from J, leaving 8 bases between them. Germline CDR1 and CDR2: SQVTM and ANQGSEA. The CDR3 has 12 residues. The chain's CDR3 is CSVEPGFTEAFF. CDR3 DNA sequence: TGCAGCGTTGAACCCGGGTTCACTGAAGCTTTCTTT.

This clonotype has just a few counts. In DNA form, the CDR3 reads TGTGCCACCAGCAGAGTCCCGGGACAGGGAACAGATACGCAGTATTTT. It is translated as CATSRVPGQGTDTQYF. The rearrangement joins TRBV15 to TRBJ2-3; 9 bases map to TRBD1. Looked up from germline, CDR1 is LNHNV and CDR2 is YYDKDF (reference sequence). The CDR3 contains 16 residues. The V gene end was trimmed by 1 base and the J gene end by 3 bases; junction bases not matched to a gene: 5.

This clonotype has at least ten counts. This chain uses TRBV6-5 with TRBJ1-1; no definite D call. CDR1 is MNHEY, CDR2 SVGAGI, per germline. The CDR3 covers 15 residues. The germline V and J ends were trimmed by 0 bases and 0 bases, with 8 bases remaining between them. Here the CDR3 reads CASSYSATMNTEAFF. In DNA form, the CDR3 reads TGTGCCAGCAGTTACTCTGCAACGATGAACACTGAAGCTTTCTTT.

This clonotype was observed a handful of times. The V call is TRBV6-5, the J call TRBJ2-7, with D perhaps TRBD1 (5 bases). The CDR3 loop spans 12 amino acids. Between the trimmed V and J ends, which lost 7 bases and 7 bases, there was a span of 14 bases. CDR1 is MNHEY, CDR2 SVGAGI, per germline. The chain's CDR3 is CASTNRLGEQYF. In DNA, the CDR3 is TGTGCCAGCACTAACAGGTTGGGGGAGCAGTACTTC.

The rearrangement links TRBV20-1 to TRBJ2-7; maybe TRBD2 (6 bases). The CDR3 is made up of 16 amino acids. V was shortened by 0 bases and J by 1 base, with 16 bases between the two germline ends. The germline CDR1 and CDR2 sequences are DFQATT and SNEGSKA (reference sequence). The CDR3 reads CSARETSGLQSYEQYF. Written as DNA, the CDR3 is TGCAGTGCTAGAGAGACCTCTGGACTACAATCCTACGAGCAGTACTTC.

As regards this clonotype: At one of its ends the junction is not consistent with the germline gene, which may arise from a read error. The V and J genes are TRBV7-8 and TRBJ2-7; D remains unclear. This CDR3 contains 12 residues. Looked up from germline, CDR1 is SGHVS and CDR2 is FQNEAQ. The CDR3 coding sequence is TGTGCCAGCAGCCCGCCCTCCCACGAGCAGTACTTC. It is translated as CASSPPSHEQYF.

CDR3 loop: CASSPQQGHGELFF. The CDR3 DNA reads TGTGCCAGCAGTCCGCAACAGGGGCACGGGGAGCTGTTTTTT. The gene calls are TRBV6-5 and TRBJ2-2, with TRBD1 identical over 7 bases. The CDR3 consists of 14 residues. V dropped 5 bases and J dropped 7; count of bases not matched to a gene: 7. CDR1 MNHEY and CDR2 SVGAGI come from the germline V gene.

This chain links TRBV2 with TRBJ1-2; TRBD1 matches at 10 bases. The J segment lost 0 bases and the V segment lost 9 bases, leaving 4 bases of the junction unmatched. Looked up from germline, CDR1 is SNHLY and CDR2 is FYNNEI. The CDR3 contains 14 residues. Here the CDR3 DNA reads TGTGCCAGAGGGGACAGGGGCACTAACTATGGCTACACCTTC. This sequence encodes CARGDRGTNYGYTF.

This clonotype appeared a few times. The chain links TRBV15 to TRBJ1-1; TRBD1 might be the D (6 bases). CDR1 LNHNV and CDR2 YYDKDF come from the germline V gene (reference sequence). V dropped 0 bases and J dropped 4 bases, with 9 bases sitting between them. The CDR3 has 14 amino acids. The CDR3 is CATSREGAGTEAFF. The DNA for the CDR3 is TGTGCCACCAGCAGAGAGGGGGCTGGCACTGAAGCTTTCTTT. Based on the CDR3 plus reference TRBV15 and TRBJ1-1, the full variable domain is DAMVIQNPRYQVTQFGKPVTLSCSQTLNHNVMYWYQQKSSQAPKLLFHYYDKDFNNEADTPDNFQSRRPNTSFCFLDIRSPGLGDTAMYLCATSREGAGTEAFFGQGTRLTVV.

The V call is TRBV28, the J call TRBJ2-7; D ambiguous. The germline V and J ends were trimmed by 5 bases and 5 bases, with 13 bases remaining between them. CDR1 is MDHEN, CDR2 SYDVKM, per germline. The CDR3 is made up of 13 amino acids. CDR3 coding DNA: TGTGCCAGCAGTGGTACTGGAACCCACGAGCAGTACTTC. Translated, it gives CASSGTGTHEQYF.

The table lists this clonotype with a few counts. The CDR3 nucleotides are TGTGCCAGCGGGACCTACGAGCAGTACTTC. Amino acid sequence: CASGTYEQYF. V and J are TRBV7-2 and TRBJ2-7; D is undetermined. There are 10 residues in the CDR3. V was trimmed by 8 bases and J by 2 bases, leaving 4 bases between them. Germline V gene data show CDR1 as SGHTA and CDR2 as FQGNSA.

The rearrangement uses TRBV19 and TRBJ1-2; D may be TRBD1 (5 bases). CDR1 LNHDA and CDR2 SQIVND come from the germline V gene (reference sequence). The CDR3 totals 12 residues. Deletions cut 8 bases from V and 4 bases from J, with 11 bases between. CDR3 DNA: TGTGCCAGTCGGGGCAGCTTCTATGGCTACACCTTC. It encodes CASRGSFYGYTF.

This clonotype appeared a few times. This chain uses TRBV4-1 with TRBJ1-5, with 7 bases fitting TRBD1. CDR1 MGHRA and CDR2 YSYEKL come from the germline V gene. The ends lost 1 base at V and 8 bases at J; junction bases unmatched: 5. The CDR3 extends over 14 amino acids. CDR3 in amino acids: CASSQAQGFEPQHF. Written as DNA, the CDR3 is TGCGCCAGCAGCCAAGCACAGGGGTTTGAGCCCCAGCATTTT.

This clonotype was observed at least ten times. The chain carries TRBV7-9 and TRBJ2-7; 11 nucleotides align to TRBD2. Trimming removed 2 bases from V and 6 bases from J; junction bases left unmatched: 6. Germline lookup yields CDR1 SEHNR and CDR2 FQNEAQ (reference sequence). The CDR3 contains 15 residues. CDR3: CASSLPLAGVSEQYF. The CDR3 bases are TGTGCCAGCAGCTTACCACTAGCGGGGGTTAGCGAGCAGTACTTC.

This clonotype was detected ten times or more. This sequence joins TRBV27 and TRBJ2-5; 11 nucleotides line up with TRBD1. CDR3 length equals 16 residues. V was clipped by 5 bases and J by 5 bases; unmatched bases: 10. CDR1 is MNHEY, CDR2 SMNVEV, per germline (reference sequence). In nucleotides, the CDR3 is TGTGCCAGCAGTACCTCGGACAGGGGGCTGTGGGAGACCCAGTACTTC. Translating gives CASSTSDRGLWETQYF.